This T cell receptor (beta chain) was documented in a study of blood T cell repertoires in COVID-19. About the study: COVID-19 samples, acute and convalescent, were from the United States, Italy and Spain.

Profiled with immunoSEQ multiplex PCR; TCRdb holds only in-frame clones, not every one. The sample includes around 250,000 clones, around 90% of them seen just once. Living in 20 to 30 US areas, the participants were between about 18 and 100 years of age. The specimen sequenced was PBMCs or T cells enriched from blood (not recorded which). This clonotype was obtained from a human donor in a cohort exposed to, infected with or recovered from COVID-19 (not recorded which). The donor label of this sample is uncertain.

The CDR3 DNA is TGTGCCAGCAGTGAAGCCCGGACTAGCGGGGGGAGCACAGATACGCAGTATTTT. This translates into CASSEARTSGGSTDTQYF. The chain recombines TRBV6-1 with TRBJ2-3, with 14 nucleotides matching TRBD2. V shed 0 bases and J 0 bases; nucleotides not matched to a gene: 2. The CDR3 consists of 18 residues. The V gene's germline CDR1 is MNHNS and CDR2 SASEGT.